The T cell receptor (beta chain) described here comes from a study of T-cell memory formation after mild COVID-19. Study as a whole: Clusters of TCRs were largely donor specific. General observations from the study: Contracting CD8+ clones were enriched in EMRA, CD4+ mainly in CM and EM. Clones that contracted from day 15 to 85 had balanced CD4/CD8; later expanders were CD4+ biased.

This CDR3 has 14 amino acids. Trimming left V 5 bases short and J 1 base short, with 15 bases between. Germline assignment: CDR1 SQVTM and CDR2 ANQGSEA. TCR alpha and TCR beta cDNA libraries carrying sample barcodes and UMIs were produced by 5'RACE using constant-segment primers. One entry per CDR3 protein, called by TCRdb with MiXCR from the 5' RACE reads. Of fewer than 400,000 distinct CDR3 sequences in the sample, roughly 15% were seen once. This clonotype was seen a handful of times. Its antigen remains unidentified. This chain uses TRBV29-1 with TRBJ2-7; D is perhaps TRBD1 or TRBD2 (5 bases each). The TCR comes from a man aged 18 to 29 who had mild COVID-19 (a few samples of this study predate the infection). Cell type and time point are not known. Sequencing was done on a sample of PBMCs or a T cell subset sorted from them (not recorded which). DNA for the CDR3: TGCAGCGTTTTTGTTCCAGGGAGTTCCTACGAGCAGTACTTC. This sequence encodes CSVFVPGSSYEQYF.